These T cell receptor beta chains were read from a single sample in a study of T cells after yellow fever vaccination. Each CDR3 protein is one row after TCRdb ran MiXCR on the 5' RACE reads. The sample includes roughly 250,000 distinct CDR3 sequences, roughly 13% of them seen just once. The starting material was CD4+ T cells sorted from PBMCs, obtained 45 days after the yellow fever booster vaccination. The receptor set was obtained from a man aged 25 to 40 who received the YFV17D yellow fever vaccine. CDR3s include the opening cysteine and the closing phenylalanine or tryptophan. The D gene is left open where the match is weak. Not every row has a clone size; where given, it reads once, few, many or a size class.

D	size	V	J	CDR3	DNA
.	few	TRBV12-3/TRBV12-4	TRBJ2-4	CASSLAILIGGKNIQYF	TGTGCCAGCAGTTTAGCAATTCTAATTGGAGGCAAAAACATTCAGTACTTC
.	many	TRBV5-1	TRBJ2-7	CASNPRVGDWDEQYF	TGCGCCAGCAACCCTCGGGTGGGAGATTGGGACGAGCAGTACTTC
TRBD2	few	TRBV3-1	TRBJ2-1	CASSHLAGGPGEQFF	TGTGCCAGCAGCCACCTAGCGGGAGGGCCTGGTGAGCAGTTCTTC
.	many	TRBV13	TRBJ2-6	CASSLLGAGANVLTF	TGTGCCAGCAGCTTACTCGGGGCTGGGGCCAACGTCCTGACTTTC
.	.	TRBV29-1	TRBJ2-6	CSVELGGANVLTF	TGCAGCGTTGAGTTAGGTGGGGCCAACGTCCTGACTTTC
TRBD1	.	TRBV7-2	TRBJ1-5	CASSTNTGGDQPQHF	TGTGCCAGCAGCACCAACACAGGGGGCGATCAGCCCCAGCATTTT
.	few	TRBV28	TRBJ2-3	CASVDRGGTDTQYF	TGTGCCAGCGTCGACCGAGGGGGGACAGATACGCAGTATTTT
.	.	TRBV4-1	TRBJ1-6	CASSPPQTEYNSPLHF	TGCGCCAGCAGCCCGCCGCAGACGGAGTATAATTCACCCCTCCACTTT
.	.	TRBV5-1	TRBJ1-1	CASSLGVAFNTEAFF	TGCGCCAGCAGCTTGGGGGTAGCCTTCAACACTGAAGCTTTCTTT
TRBD1	.	TRBV9	TRBJ2-7	CASSVGDRLTYEQYF	TGTGCCAGCAGCGTAGGGGACAGGCTAACCTACGAGCAGTACTTC
.	few	TRBV5-6	TRBJ1-3	CASSLENYSGNTIYF	TGTGCCAGCAGTCTGGAGAATTACTCTGGAAACACCATATATTTT
TRBD2	few	TRBV20-1	TRBJ2-3	CSARVPLGLAESTDTQYF	TGCAGTGCTAGAGTCCCACTCGGACTAGCGGAAAGCACAGATACGCAGTATTTT
.	few	TRBV7-8	TRBJ2-7	CASSYDSYEQYF	TGTGCCAGCAGCTACGACAGCTACGAGCAGTACTTC
.	.	TRBV7-9	TRBJ2-2	CASSLTRHTGELFF	TGTGCCAGCAGCTTAACACGACACACCGGGGAGCTGTTTTTT
.	many	TRBV18	TRBJ2-3	CASSPLGATRSDTQYF	TGTGCCAGCTCACCTCTTGGGGCGACTAGATCAGATACGCAGTATTTT
.	few	TRBV6-1	TRBJ2-3	CASREGRVFGDTQYF	TGTGCCAGCAGGGAAGGCAGGGTGTTTGGAGATACGCAGTATTTT